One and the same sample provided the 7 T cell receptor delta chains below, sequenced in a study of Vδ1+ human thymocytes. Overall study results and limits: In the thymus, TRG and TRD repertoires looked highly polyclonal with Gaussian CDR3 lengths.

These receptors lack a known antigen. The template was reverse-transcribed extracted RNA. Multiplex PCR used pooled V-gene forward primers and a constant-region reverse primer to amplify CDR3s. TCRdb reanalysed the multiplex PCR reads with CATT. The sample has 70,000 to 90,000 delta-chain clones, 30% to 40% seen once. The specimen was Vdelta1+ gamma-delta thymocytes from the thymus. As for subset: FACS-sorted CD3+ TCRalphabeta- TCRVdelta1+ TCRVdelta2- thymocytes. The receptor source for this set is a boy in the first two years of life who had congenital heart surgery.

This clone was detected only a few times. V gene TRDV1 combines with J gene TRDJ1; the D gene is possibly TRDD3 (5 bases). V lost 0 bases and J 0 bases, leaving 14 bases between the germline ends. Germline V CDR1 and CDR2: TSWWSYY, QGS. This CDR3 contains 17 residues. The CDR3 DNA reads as TGTGCTCTTGGGGAACTTATGGGGCGGCGAGACACCGATAAACTCATCTTT. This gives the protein CALGELMGRRDTDKLIF.

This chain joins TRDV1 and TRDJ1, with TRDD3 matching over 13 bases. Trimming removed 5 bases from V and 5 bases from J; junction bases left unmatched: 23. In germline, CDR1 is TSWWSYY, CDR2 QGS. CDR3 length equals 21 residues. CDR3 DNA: TGTGCTCTTGGGAACTGTTTCCTACCCCCCCGTACTGGGGGATACGCGGATAAACTCATCTTT. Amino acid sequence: CALGNCFLPPRTGGYADKLIF.

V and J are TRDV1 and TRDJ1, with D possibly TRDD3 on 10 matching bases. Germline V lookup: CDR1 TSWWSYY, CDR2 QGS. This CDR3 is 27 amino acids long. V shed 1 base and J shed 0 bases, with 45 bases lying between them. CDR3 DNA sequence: TGTGCTCTTGGGGAACGCAGGCCTTCCTACTCGGTTCCATCGTACTGGGGGATCCCCATGGACACCGATAAACTCATCTTT. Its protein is CALGERRPSYSVPSYWGIPMDTDKLIF.

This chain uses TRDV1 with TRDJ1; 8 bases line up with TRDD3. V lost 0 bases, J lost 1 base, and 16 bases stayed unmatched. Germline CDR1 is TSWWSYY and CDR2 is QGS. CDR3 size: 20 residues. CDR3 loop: CALGELIRETGGIRTDKLIF. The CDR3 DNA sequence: TGTGCTCTTGGGGAACTCATACGCGAGACCGGAGGGATACGCACCGATAAACTCATCTTT.

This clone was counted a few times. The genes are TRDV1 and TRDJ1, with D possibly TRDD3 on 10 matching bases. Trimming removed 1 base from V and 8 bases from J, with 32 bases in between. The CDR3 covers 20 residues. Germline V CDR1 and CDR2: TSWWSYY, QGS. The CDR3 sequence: CALGEQPFLRSDTGGSKLIF. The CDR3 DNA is TGTGCTCTTGGGGAACAACCCTTCCTACGTTCTGATACTGGGGGATCCAAACTCATCTTT.

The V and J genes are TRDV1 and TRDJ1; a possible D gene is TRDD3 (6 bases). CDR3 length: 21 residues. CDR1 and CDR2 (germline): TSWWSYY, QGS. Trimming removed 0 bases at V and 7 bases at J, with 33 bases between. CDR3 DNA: TGTGCTCTTGGGGAACTACGGCTTGGGCGTGGTGGGGGGTGGAGGATCGGTAAACTCATCTTT. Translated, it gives CALGELRLGRGGGWRIGKLIF.

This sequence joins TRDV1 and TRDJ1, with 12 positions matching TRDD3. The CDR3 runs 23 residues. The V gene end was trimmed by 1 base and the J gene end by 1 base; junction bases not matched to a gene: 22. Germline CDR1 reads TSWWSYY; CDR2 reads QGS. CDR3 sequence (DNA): TGTGCTCTTGGGGAACCGGAAGTTCGTACTGGGGGATACCTGCGGCAGGTCACCGATAAACTCATCTTT. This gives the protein CALGEPEVRTGGYLRQVTDKLIF.